One TCR beta chain is described in this entry. CDR1 is SGHAT, CDR2 FQNNGV, per germline. The length of the CDR3 is 12 residues. Trimming stripped 6 bases from V and 9 bases from J, with 14 bases between. Measured with immunoSEQ multiplex PCR; TCRdb has only the in-frame clones, and not every one. This repertoire shows 110,000 or so clones, around 89% found once; its top ten account for 17%. This sample was taken from a study of control samples from healthy donors and cancer patients. Specimen: blood. The rearrangement joins TRBV11-2 to TRBJ1-2; no firm D call. This receptor was obtained from a woman in her forties or fifties in good health. CDR3: CASRLGRSRYTF. The CDR3 DNA is TGTGCCAGCAGACTCGGCAGGAGCCGCTACACCTTC.